A single sample is the source of the 19 T cell receptor beta chains below, sequenced in a study of blood T cell repertoires in COVID-19. TCRdb's copy holds only in-frame clones and misses some; the assay was immunoSEQ multiplex PCR. Of hundreds of thousands of clones listed, 88% were seen once; the top ten hold under 2.5%. Sequenced material: PBMCs or T cells enriched from blood (not recorded which). These TCRs come from a woman aged 55-70 years in a cohort exposed to, infected with or recovered from COVID-19 (not recorded which).

This sequence joins TRBV7-2 and TRBJ1-1; D possibly corresponds to TRBD1 (5 bases). The CDR3 loop spans 14 amino acids. V was trimmed by 2 bases and J by 3 bases, leaving 10 bases between them. Germline CDR1 is SGHTA and CDR2 is FQGNSA. CDR3 amino acids: CASSLLGDYTEAFF. CDR3 nucleotide sequence: TGTGCCAGCAGCTTACTCGGGGACTACACTGAAGCTTTCTTT.

The chain couples TRBV18 to TRBJ1-5; D possibly corresponds to TRBD1 (5 bases). The germline V gene has CDR1 KGHSH and CDR2 LQKENI. Trimming pared 3 bases from V and 3 bases from J, leaving 6 bases between. This CDR3 has 13 residues. The chain's CDR3 is CASSPTDNQPQHF. The DNA of the CDR3 is TGTGCCAGCTCACCGACAGACAATCAGCCCCAGCATTTT.

The rearrangement joins TRBV12-3 or TRBV12-4 to TRBJ1-1, with D perhaps TRBD1 (5 bases). The germline V and J ends were trimmed by 5 bases and 1 base, with 8 bases remaining between them. The CDR3 consists of 13 residues. CDR3 in DNA: TGTGCCAGCAGTGAACAGGAGAACACTGAAGCTTTCTTT. Its protein product is CASSEQENTEAFF.

The chain employs TRBV10-3 and TRBJ2-3, with a tentative D call TRBD1 (7 bases). V lost 2 bases and J lost 2, with 11 bases in between. Germline CDR1 ENHRY, CDR2 SYGVKD. The CDR3 is 15 residues long. This CDR3 is CAISEQGGATDTQYF. The CDR3 bases are TGTGCCATCAGTGAGCAGGGGGGAGCCACAGATACGCAGTATTTT.

The chain joins TRBV28 to TRBJ2-3; 7 bases agree with TRBD2. The germline CDR1 and CDR2 sequences are MDHEN and SYDVKM. The trim removed 4 bases at V and 1 base at J, leaving 5 bases unmatched. The CDR3 has 15 amino acids. CDR3 nucleotide sequence: TGTGCCAGCAGTTCGACTAGCCGTGGCACAGATACGCAGTATTTT. Translation: CASSSTSRGTDTQYF.

The chain employs TRBV5-3 and TRBJ2-5; 11 bases are a match to TRBD1. TRBV5-3 carries the ORF label, with uncertain function. Unmatched junction bases numbered 6, after V lost 5 bases and J lost 3 bases. This CDR3 spans 15 amino acids. The CDR3 region has the DNA TGTGCCAGAAGACCGAGGACAGGGGGCAAAGAGACCCAGTACTTC. Its protein is CARRPRTGGKETQYF.

V usage is TRBV7-9 and J usage is TRBJ1-4; 12 bases are a match to TRBD1. Germline assignment: CDR1 SEHNR and CDR2 FQNEAQ (reference sequence). Unmatched junction bases numbered 12, after V lost 0 bases and J lost 7 bases. This CDR3 spans 19 amino acids. In nucleotides, the CDR3 is TGTGCCAGCAGCTTAGCGCGGGGGACAGGGGGCGCCCGTGGTGAAAAACTGTTTTTT. Protein product: CASSLARGTGGARGEKLFF.

The chain uses TRBV27 and TRBJ2-7; 9 nucleotides line up with TRBD1. The germline CDR1 and CDR2 sequences are MNHEY and SMNVEV (reference sequence). The CDR3 runs 16 residues. Trimming took 5 bases from V and 1 from J; bases not matched to a gene: 9. CDR3 bases: TGTGCCAGCAGTCCGGGACAGGGAGCCGTTTCCTACGAGCAGTACTTC. This sequence encodes CASSPGQGAVSYEQYF.

Here the CDR3 DNA reads TGTGCCAGCAGCCCCCACGGAGATAACTATGGCTACACCTTC. Translated: CASSPHGDNYGYTF. The chain has TRBV28 and TRBJ1-2; D call uncertain. CDR1 is MDHEN, CDR2 SYDVKM, per germline. V was cut by 6 bases and J by 1 base, with 12 bases left in between. The CDR3 totals 14 residues.

This chain joins TRBV9 and TRBJ2-2, with 9 bases aligning to TRBD1. This CDR3 is 15 amino acids long. Trimming removed 4 bases from V and 3 bases from J; junction bases left unmatched: 4. CDR1 is SGDLS and CDR2 is YYNGEE in the germline V gene. The CDR3 sequence: CASSSRQGDTGELFF. The CDR3 DNA reads as TGTGCCAGCAGCTCCCGACAGGGGGACACCGGGGAGCTGTTTTTT.

V usage is TRBV28 and J usage is TRBJ2-1, with 8 bases that match TRBD2. Per germline, CDR1 MDHEN and CDR2 SYDVKM. The ends lost 7 bases at V and 2 bases at J; junction bases unmatched: 4. CDR3 length equals 14 residues. The DNA of the CDR3 is TGTGCCAGCATCCCGGGGGGGGCCTACAATGAGCAGTTCTTC. Translation gives CASIPGGAYNEQFF.

The chain carries TRBV7-2 and TRBJ1-1; 8 bases agree with TRBD1. J was trimmed by 1 base and V by 5 bases; bases with no gene match: 6. This CDR3 is 15 amino acids long. Germline V gene data show CDR1 as SGHTA and CDR2 as FQGNSA. CDR3 residues: CASSIDRGRNTEAFF. The CDR3 DNA reads as TGTGCCAGCAGCATAGACAGGGGACGGAACACTGAAGCTTTCTTT.

The chain uses TRBV28 and TRBJ1-1; 9 bases line up with TRBD1. J gave up 7 bases and V 1 base, and 7 bases lay outside the gene matches. The germline gives CDR1 MDHEN, CDR2 SYDVKM. CDR3 length: 15 residues. CDR3 residues: CASSLSRQGGGEAFF. In DNA form, the CDR3 reads TGTGCCAGCAGTTTATCCCGACAGGGGGGAGGTGAAGCTTTCTTT.

The chain combines TRBV5-1 with TRBJ2-4; D is unresolved. V shed 3 bases and J shed 0 bases, with 7 bases lying between them. The germline gives CDR1 SGHRS, CDR2 YFSETQ. CDR3 length: 14 residues. In DNA, the CDR3 is TGCGCCAGCAGCTCAGACATAGCCAAAAACATTCAGTACTTC. It yields the protein CASSSDIAKNIQYF.

The rearrangement uses TRBV11-2 and TRBJ1-2; possibly TRBD1 for D (5 bases). Germline loops: CDR1 SGHAT, CDR2 FQNNGV. Trimming cost V 5 bases and J 7 bases, with 17 bases left between them. The CDR3 is made up of 14 amino acids. The CDR3 DNA sequence: TGTGCCAGCAGCACCCCCGGGGGGAGAGGTGGCTACACCTTC. This translates into CASSTPGGRGGYTF.

The chain has TRBV27 and TRBJ2-7, with D uncertain. The length of the CDR3 is 13 residues. V lost 5 bases and J 3 bases, leaving 11 bases between the germline ends. Germline V CDR1 and CDR2: MNHEY, SMNVEV (reference sequence). Written as DNA, the CDR3 is TGTGCCAGCAGTCCTCGAAACAACTACGAGCAGTACTTC. Residues: CASSPRNNYEQYF.

The chain is built from TRBV6-5 and TRBJ2-3; 8 bases map to TRBD2. This CDR3 has 14 amino acids. Per the germline V gene, CDR1 is MNHEY and CDR2 is SVGAGI. V shed 4 bases and J 7 bases; nucleotides not matched to a gene: 7. The CDR3 DNA sequence: TGTGCCAGCAGTTTGAGGCGGGAGGTAAATACGCAGTATTTT. Residues: CASSLRREVNTQYF.

The chain links TRBV5-8 to TRBJ1-5; a possible D gene is TRBD1 (5 bases). V shed 4 bases and J shed 1 base, with 24 bases lying between them. This CDR3 region has 19 residues. Germline V gene lookup returns CDR1 SGHTS and CDR2 YDEGEE. The CDR3 region is CASSPGEGPGQGSNQPQHF. CDR3 nucleotides: TGTGCCAGCAGCCCCGGGGAGGGGCCGGGCCAAGGGAGCAATCAGCCCCAGCATTTT.

The chain has TRBV28 and TRBJ1-2; 12 bases line up with TRBD1. The V segment lost 4 bases and the J segment 2 bases; nucleotides outside the gene matches: 8. Germline assignment: CDR1 MDHEN and CDR2 SYDVKM. This CDR3 has 17 amino acids. The DNA for the CDR3 is TGTGCCAGCAGTTCGGCGTCGGGACAGGGGGCCAACTATGGCTACACCTTC. Translated: CASSSASGQGANYGYTF.